The 14 T cell receptor beta chains below all came from one sample that was sequenced in a study of T-cell reconstitution after alpha-beta-depleted transplantation in children. Unique molecular identifiers featured in how the TCRbeta library was prepared. Via MiXCR, TCRdb re-called the PCR reads, giving one row per CDR3 protein. The sample has 670,000 or so distinct CDR3 sequences, about 12% seen once; the top ten hold around 0.79%. The sample was PBMCs, taken before TCRalphabeta/CD19-depleted stem cell transplant. These receptor sequences come from a girl aged 2 to 9 with congenital amegakaryocytic thrombocytopenia, due to receive a stem cell transplant.

As DNA, the CDR3 is TGTGCCAGCACCGGAGGGACAGAACTCTACGAGCAGTACTTC. Translation: CASTGGTELYEQYF. The chain employs TRBV7-9 and TRBJ2-7, with D perhaps matching TRBD1 (7 bases). CDR3 length equals 14 residues. The germline CDR1 and CDR2 sequences are SEHNR and FQNEAQ (reference sequence). The V and J ends lost 7 bases and 3 bases respectively, with 16 bases between them.

At least ten counts were recorded for this clonotype. The chain uses TRBV12-3 or TRBV12-4 and TRBJ2-7; TRBD2 aligns across 9 bases. The CDR3 length is 16 residues. After removal of 1 base from V and 1 base from J, the junction contained 5 bases not matched to a gene. CDR3 residues: CASSLGSLAGSYEQYF. The CDR3 DNA is TGTGCCAGCAGTTTAGGTTCGCTAGCGGGATCCTACGAGCAGTACTTC.

The V and J genes are TRBV27 and TRBJ2-1, with a weak D call TRBD1 (6 bases). Germline CDR1 is MNHEY and CDR2 is SMNVEV (reference sequence). This CDR3 region has 16 residues. V lost 5 bases and J lost 10, with 24 bases in between. In DNA form, the CDR3 reads TGTGCCAGCAGTCCTATTTCCGGGACATGGGGCACAGAGCAGTTCTTC. This gives the protein CASSPISGTWGTEQFF.

This clonotype was counted many times. The chain uses TRBV29-1 and TRBJ2-7; 7 bases align to TRBD1. Germline V gene data show CDR1 as SQVTM and CDR2 as ANQGSEA. CDR3 length: 13 amino acids. Trimming cost V 8 bases and J 0 bases; bases outside gene matches: 7. The CDR3 reads CSFRDSHSYEQYF. CDR3 in DNA: TGCAGCTTTAGGGACAGCCACTCCTACGAGCAGTACTTC.

This clonotype showed up just a few times. The V and J genes are TRBV7-9 and TRBJ2-2; a possible D gene is TRBD1 (6 bases). V lost 5 bases and J lost 4, with 14 bases in between. CDR3 length: 15 residues. In germline, CDR1 is SEHNR, CDR2 FQNEAQ (reference sequence). Here the CDR3 DNA reads TGTGCCAGCAGCCCCCCGACAGGAGCCACCGGGGAGCTGTTTTTT. It codes for CASSPPTGATGELFF. The complete variable domain, with remaining parts taken from reference TRBV7-9 and TRBJ2-2, reads DTGVSQNPRHKITKRGQNVTFRCDPISEHNRLYWYRQTLGQGPEFLTYFQNEAQLEKSRLLSDRFSAERPKGSFSTLEIQRTEQGDSAMYLCASSPPTGATGELFFGEGSRLTVL.

At least ten counts were recorded for this clonotype. The J gene is TRBJ2-1, the V gene TRBV20-1, with D uncertain. The CDR3 contains 15 residues. V was shortened by 7 bases and J by 4 bases, with 20 bases between the two germline ends. Germline CDR1 is DFQATT and CDR2 is SNEGSKA (reference sequence). The CDR3 is CSVPLWAGRYNEQFF. For the CDR3, the DNA is TGCAGTGTTCCCCTTTGGGCCGGCCGGTACAATGAGCAGTTCTTC.

This rearrangement joins TRBV18 to TRBJ1-5; 11 positions match TRBD1. The germline V gene has CDR1 KGHSH and CDR2 LQKENI. V lost 0 bases and J lost 5; bases outside the gene matches: 0. The CDR3 sequence is 15 residues long. This CDR3 is CASSPPGQGDQPQHF. The CDR3 DNA reads TGTGCCAGCTCACCACCGGGACAGGGGGATCAGCCCCAGCATTTT.

This chain connects TRBV7-9 to TRBJ2-7, with 7 nucleotides matching TRBD1. Trimming took 5 bases from V and 7 from J; bases not matched to a gene: 14. Germline CDR1 is SEHNR and CDR2 is FQNEAQ (reference sequence). The CDR3 length is 15 residues. The CDR3 DNA follows: TGTGCCAGCAGCGTCCGGCTAACAGGGGATGCAGAGCAGTACTTC. Translation: CASSVRLTGDAEQYF.

This clonotype was observed many times. The V gene is TRBV20-1, the J gene TRBJ2-3; 8 bases align to TRBD2. Germline V gene sequence: CDR1 DFQATT, CDR2 SNEGSKA (reference sequence). V dropped 6 bases and J dropped 3; count of bases not matched to a gene: 11. The CDR3 is 15 amino acids. CDR3: CSAPGRAGATDTQYF. DNA of the CDR3: TGCAGTGCCCCAGGCCGAGCGGGGGCGACAGATACGCAGTATTTT.

This clonotype showed up many times. The chain links TRBV6-1 to TRBJ2-1; D gene ambiguous. The CDR3 contains 17 residues. CDR1 MNHNS and CDR2 SASEGT come from the germline V gene. Trimming stripped 7 bases from V and 0 bases from J, with 19 bases between. CDR3 coding DNA: TGTGCCAGCACCCTACCCCTAAGCGCTAGCTCCTACAATGAGCAGTTCTTC. Protein product: CASTLPLSASSYNEQFF.

This clonotype was seen only a few times. This rearrangement joins TRBV19 to TRBJ2-3; D might be TRBD2 (5 bases). V dropped 7 bases and J dropped 7 bases, with 21 bases sitting between them. The CDR3 spans 15 residues. Germline V gene sequence: CDR1 LNHDA, CDR2 SQIVND (reference sequence). The CDR3 sequence: CASNSLDSLGNTQYF. DNA for the CDR3: TGTGCCAGTAACAGCTTGGACTCCCTTGGTAATACGCAGTATTTT.

The table lists this clonotype with a few counts. The V and J genes are TRBV3-1 and TRBJ2-7; possibly TRBD1 for D (5 bases). This CDR3 comprises 14 residues. Trimming removed 0 bases at V and 3 bases at J, with 9 bases between. Germline values: CDR1 LGHDT, CDR2 YNNKEL (reference sequence). In DNA, the CDR3 is TGTGCCAGCAGCCAAGAGACAGTATTCTACGAGCAGTACTTC. It codes for CASSQETVFYEQYF.

This clonotype has only a few counts. The chain recombines TRBV10-1 with TRBJ2-7, with TRBD2 as a possible D gene (6 bases). CDR3 length equals 13 residues. Trimming pared 2 bases from V and 1 base from J, leaving 6 bases between. In germline, CDR1 is WNHNN, CDR2 SYGVQD (reference sequence). The CDR3 protein is CASSERESYEQYF. The CDR3 nucleotides are TGCGCCAGCAGTGAGCGGGAGTCCTACGAGCAGTACTTC.

The chain links TRBV20-1 to TRBJ2-1, with D maybe TRBD2 (6 bases). The CDR3 has 16 residues. V shed 4 bases and J shed 3 bases, with 19 bases lying between them. Germline CDR1 DFQATT, CDR2 SNEGSKA (reference sequence). CDR3 sequence (DNA): TGCAGTGCTACCCAGTATTGGACTATGAACTACAATGAGCAGTTCTTC. Translation: CSATQYWTMNYNEQFF.